A few counts support the clone carrying this TCR beta chain. What it binds is not known. This specimen belongs to a study of T-cell memory formation after mild COVID-19. Study overall: Clustering of TCRs was largely donor specific. Study-wide results and caveats: Certain responding clones were present in pre-infection memory, suggesting participation of cross-reactive memory. CM and EM subsets held most contracting CD4+ clones; EMRA held CD8+ ones.

TCRdb used MiXCR to reprocess the 5' RACE reads, holding one entry per CDR3 protein. The table shows a few hundred thousand distinct CDR3 sequences, with roughly a tenth occurring only once. From germline, CDR1 is MGHRA and CDR2 YSYEKL. V was clipped by 0 bases and J by 3 bases, with 9 bases between them. The CDR3 sequence is 15 residues long. This sequence was found in a man aged 18 to 30 who had mild COVID-19 (a few samples of this study predate the infection). Cell type and time point are not known. The sequenced material came from PBMCs or a T cell subset sorted from them (not recorded which). The chain joins TRBV4-1 to TRBJ2-1; D may be TRBD1 (6 bases). The CDR3 DNA sequence: TGCGCCAGCAGCCAAGAAGGGACATACTACAATGAGCAGTTCTTC. Translated, it gives CASSQEGTYYNEQFF.